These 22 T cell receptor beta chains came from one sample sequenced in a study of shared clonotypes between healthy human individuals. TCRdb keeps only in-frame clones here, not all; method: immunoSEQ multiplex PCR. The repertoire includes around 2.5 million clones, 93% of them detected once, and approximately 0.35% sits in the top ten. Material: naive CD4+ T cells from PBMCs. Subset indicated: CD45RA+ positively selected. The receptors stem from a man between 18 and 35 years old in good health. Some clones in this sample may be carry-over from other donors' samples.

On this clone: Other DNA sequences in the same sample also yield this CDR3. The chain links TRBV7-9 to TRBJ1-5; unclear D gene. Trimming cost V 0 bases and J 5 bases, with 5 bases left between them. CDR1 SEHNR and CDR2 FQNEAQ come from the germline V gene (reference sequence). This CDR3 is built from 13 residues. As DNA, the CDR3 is TGTGCCAGCAGCTTAGCCGGGGATCAGCCCCAGCATTTT. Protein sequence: CASSLAGDQPQHF.

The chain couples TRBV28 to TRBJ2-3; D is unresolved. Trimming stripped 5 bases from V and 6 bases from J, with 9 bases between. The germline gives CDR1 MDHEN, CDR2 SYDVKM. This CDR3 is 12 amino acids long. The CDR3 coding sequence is TGTGCCAGCAGTCGGCAGCCCGATACGCAGTATTTT. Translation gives CASSRQPDTQYF.

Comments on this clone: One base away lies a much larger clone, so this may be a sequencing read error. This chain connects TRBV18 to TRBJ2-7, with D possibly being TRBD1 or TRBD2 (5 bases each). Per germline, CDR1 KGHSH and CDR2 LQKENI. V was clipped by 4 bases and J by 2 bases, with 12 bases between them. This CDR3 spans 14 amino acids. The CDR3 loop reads CASSRGTGTYEQYF. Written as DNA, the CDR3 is TGTGCCAGCTCACGGGGGACGGGGACCTACGAGCAGTACTTC.

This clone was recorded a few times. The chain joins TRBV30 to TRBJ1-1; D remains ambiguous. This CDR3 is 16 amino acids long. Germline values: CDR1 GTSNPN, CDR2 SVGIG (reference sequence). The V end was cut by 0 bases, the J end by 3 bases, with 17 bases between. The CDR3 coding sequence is TGTGCCTGGAGTGTGGAGTGGCCAGGCACGGACACTGAAGCTTTCTTT. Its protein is CAWSVEWPGTDTEAFF.

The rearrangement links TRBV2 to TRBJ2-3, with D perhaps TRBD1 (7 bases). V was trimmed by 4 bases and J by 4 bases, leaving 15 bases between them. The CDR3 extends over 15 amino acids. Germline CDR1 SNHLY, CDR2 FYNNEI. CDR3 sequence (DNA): TGTGCCAGCAGTGCCTTGACAGGGAGGTCAGATACGCAGTATTTT. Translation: CASSALTGRSDTQYF.

The CDR3 loop is CASSFRIRNTGELFF. The CDR3 coding sequence is TGTGCCAGCAGTTTCAGGATCAGAAACACCGGGGAGCTGTTTTTT. This rearrangement joins TRBV28 to TRBJ2-2; D is uncertain. CDR3 length: 15 amino acids. V was clipped by 3 bases and J by 2 bases, with 10 bases between them. The germline CDR1 and CDR2 sequences are MDHEN and SYDVKM.

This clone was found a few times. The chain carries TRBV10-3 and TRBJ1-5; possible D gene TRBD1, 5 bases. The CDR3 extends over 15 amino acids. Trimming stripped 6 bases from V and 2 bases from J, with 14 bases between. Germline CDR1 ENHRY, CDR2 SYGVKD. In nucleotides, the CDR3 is TGTGCCATCAGCGAAGGGACGTCTGGCAATCAGCCCCAGCATTTT. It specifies CAISEGTSGNQPQHF.

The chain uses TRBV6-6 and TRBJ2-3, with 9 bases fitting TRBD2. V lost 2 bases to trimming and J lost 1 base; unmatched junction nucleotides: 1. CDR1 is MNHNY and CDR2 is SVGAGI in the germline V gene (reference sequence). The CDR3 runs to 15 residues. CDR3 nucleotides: TGTGCCAGCAGTTACCGCGGGAGGGGCACAGATACGCAGTATTTT. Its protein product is CASSYRGRGTDTQYF.

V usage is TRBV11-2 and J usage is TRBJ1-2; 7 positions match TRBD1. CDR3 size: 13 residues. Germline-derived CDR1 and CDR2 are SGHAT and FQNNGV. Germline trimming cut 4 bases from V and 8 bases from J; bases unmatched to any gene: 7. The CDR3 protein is CASSYDRVRGYTF. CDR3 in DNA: TGTGCCAGCAGCTACGACAGGGTTAGGGGCTACACCTTC.

CDR3 coding DNA: TGTGCCAGCAGCTTAAGTCCAGGGTACTACAATGAGCAGTTCTTC. Protein product: CASSLSPGYYNEQFF. The chain combines TRBV7-2 with TRBJ2-1; weak D call: TRBD1 (5 bases). The CDR3 runs to 15 residues. The ends were cut back, 2 bases at V and 3 bases at J, with 11 bases in the middle. The V gene's germline CDR1 is SGHTA and CDR2 FQGNSA.

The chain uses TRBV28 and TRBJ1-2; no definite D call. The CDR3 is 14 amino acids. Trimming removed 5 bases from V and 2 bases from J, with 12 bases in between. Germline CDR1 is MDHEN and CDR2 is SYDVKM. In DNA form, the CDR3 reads TGTGCCAGCAGTCCTCCGCTCAGGAACTATGGCTACACCTTC. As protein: CASSPPLRNYGYTF.

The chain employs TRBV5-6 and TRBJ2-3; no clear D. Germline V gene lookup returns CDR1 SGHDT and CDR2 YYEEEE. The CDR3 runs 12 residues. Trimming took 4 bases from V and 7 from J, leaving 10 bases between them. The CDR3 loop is CASSLTRNTQYF. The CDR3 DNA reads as TGTGCCAGCAGCCTGACAAGAAATACGCAGTATTTT.

The CDR3 is CAGGSGISYEQYF. In nucleotides, the CDR3 is TGTGCTGGGGGGTCAGGGATATCCTACGAGCAGTACTTC. The V gene is TRBV30, the J gene TRBJ2-7; possible D gene TRBD2, 6 bases. The CDR3 loop spans 13 amino acids. Germline V lookup: CDR1 GTSNPN, CDR2 SVGIG (reference sequence).

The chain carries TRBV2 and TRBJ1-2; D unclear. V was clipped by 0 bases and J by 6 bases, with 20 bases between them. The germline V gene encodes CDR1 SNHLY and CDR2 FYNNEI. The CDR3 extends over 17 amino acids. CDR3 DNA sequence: TGTGCCAGCAGTGAAGCGCTTCGGCATCTCCCCGTCCATGGCTACACCTTC. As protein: CASSEALRHLPVHGYTF.

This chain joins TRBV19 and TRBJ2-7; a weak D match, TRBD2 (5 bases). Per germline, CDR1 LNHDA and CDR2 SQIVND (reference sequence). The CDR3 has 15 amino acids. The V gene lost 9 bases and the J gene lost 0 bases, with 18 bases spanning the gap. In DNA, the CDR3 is TGTGCCAGCACCAGGACGGGAAAAAGCTCCTACGAGCAGTACTTC. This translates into CASTRTGKSSYEQYF.

The CDR3, as DNA: TGTGCCAGCAGCTCCCGGACTAGCGGGAAATACAATGAGCAGTTCTTC. The encoded protein is CASSSRTSGKYNEQFF. The J gene is TRBJ2-1, the V gene TRBV21-1; the table's TRBD2 call for D was not verified on the DNA. TRBV21-1 is listed as a pseudogene. The CDR3 runs 16 residues.

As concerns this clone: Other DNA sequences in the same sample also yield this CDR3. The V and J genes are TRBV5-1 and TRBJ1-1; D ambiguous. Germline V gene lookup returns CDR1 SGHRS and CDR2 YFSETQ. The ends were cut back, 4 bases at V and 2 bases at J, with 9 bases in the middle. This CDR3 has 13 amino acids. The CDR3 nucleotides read TGCGCCAGCAGCGCCGGGTTCAACACTGAAGCTTTCTTT. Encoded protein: CASSAGFNTEAFF.

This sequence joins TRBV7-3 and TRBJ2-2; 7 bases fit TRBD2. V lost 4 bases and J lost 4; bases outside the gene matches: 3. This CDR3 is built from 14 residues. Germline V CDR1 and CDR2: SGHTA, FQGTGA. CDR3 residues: CASSYASGTGELFF. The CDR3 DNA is TGTGCCAGCAGCTACGCTAGCGGCACCGGGGAGCTGTTTTTT.

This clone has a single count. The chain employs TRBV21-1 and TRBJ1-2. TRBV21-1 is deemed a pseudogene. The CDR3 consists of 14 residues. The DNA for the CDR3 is TGTGCCAGCAGCAAAGAAAGGGGGGTCTATGGCTACACCTTC. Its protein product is CASSKERGVYGYTF.

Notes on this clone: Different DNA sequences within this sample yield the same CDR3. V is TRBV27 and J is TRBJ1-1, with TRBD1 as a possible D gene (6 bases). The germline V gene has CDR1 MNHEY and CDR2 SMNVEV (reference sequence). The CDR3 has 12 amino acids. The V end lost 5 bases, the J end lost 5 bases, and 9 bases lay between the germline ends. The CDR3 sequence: CASSERGTEAFF. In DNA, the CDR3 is TGTGCCAGCAGTGAGAGGGGGACTGAAGCTTTCTTT.

The CDR3 DNA follows: TGTGCCAGCAGTGTATATGGGCCGGACACTGAAGCTTTCTTT. It is translated as CASSVYGPDTEAFF. The chain is built from TRBV6-1 and TRBJ1-1; D remains ambiguous. Germline V gives CDR1 MNHNS, CDR2 SASEGT. The CDR3 consists of 14 residues. Trimming pared 4 bases from V and 3 bases from J, leaving 12 bases between.

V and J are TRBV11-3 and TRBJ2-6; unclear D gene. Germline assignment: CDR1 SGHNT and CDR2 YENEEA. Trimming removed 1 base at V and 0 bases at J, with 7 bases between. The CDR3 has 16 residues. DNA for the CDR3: TGTGCCAGCAGCTTAGGGATGCGCTCTGGGGCCAACGTCCTGACTTTC. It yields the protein CASSLGMRSGANVLTF.